This T cell receptor beta chain was retrieved from a study of blood T cell repertoires in COVID-19. Whole-study context: Spain, Italy and the United States supplied samples that represented acute and convalescent COVID-19. PBMCs, B-cell-depleted T cells, or T cells provided the cDNA or gDNA that made up the material.

This clone has a single count. Trimming removed 3 bases from V and 1 base from J, with 10 bases in between. The germline CDR1 and CDR2 sequences are LGHDT and YNNKEL (reference sequence). This CDR3 is built from 15 residues. In the original processing: Amplification with reference gene primers provided the estimates of nucleated cell counts. Using immunoSEQ multiplex PCR, the repertoire was profiled, and TCRdb retains in-frame clones only, with some absent. D and trimming come from the DNA, and the V and J calls and clone size come from that table. The sample carries about 380,000 clones, about four fifths recorded once.

This receptor was identified in a human donor with acute or convalescent COVID-19. The donor label of this sample is uncertain. Sequenced sample: peripheral blood. The chain joins TRBV3-1 (or the pseudogene TRBV3-2) to TRBJ2-4; D is undetermined. The CDR3 is CASSHFGSAKNIQYF. Written as DNA, the CDR3 is TGTGCCAGCAGCCACTTCGGTTCCGCCAAAAACATTCAGTACTTC.